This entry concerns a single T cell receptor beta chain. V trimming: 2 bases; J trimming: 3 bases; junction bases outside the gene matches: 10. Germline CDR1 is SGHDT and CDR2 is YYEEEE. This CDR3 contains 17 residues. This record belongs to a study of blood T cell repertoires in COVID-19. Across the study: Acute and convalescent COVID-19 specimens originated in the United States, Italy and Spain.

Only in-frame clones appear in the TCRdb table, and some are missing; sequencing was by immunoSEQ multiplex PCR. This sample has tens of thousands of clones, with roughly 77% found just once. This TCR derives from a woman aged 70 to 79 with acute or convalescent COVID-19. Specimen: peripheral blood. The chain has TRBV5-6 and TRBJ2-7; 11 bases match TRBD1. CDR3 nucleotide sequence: TGTGCCAGCAGCTTCCGGGACAGGGGGAACTTTGTCTACGAGCAGTACTTC. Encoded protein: CASSFRDRGNFVYEQYF.